These 24 T cell receptor beta chains originate from one sample sequenced in a study of regulatory T cells in long-lasting Graves disease. TCR beta libraries were built with iRepertoire HTBI primers and Arm-PCR of CDR3 regions. TCRdb recomputed calls from the multiplex PCR reads with MiXCR, one row per CDR3 protein. The table shows about 430,000 distinct CDR3 sequences, with roughly 15% occurring only once. Time point of the sample: newly diagnosed GD, antithyroid drugs for less than 3 months. From PBMCs, RNA was extracted and then used to make the TCR library. The sample was also linked to a second study, of T cells in Graves' hyperthyroidism and ophthalmopathy.

Sequencing was performed on peripheral blood mononuclear cells (PBMCs), taken at new diagnosis, from a patient treated with antithyroid drugs. These receptors came from a woman aged 40-49 years with Graves disease.

The chain uses TRBV7-3 and TRBJ2-6; no reliable D call. Germline CDR1 is SGHTA and CDR2 is FQGTGA. V lost 5 bases and J 0 bases, leaving 5 bases between the germline ends. CDR3 length: 14 residues. CDR3 sequence: CASSATSGANVLTF. CDR3 in DNA: TGTGCCAGCAGCGCCACCTCTGGGGCCAACGTCCTGACTTTC.

Concerning this clonotype: A junction boundary mismatches the germline segment, possibly from a read error. This chain links TRBV5-4 with TRBJ1-1; 8 positions match TRBD1. The CDR3 is made up of 16 amino acids. Germline V CDR1 and CDR2: SGHNT, YYREEE (reference sequence). CDR3 DNA sequence: TGTGCCAACAGCTTGGACAAGGGACAGGTGAACACTGAAGCTTTCTTT. Its protein product is CANSLDKGQVNTEAFF.

This clonotype was seen at least ten times. The chain has TRBV20-1 and TRBJ1-2; the match to TRBD1 covers 8 bases. CDR1 DFQATT and CDR2 SNEGSKA come from the germline V gene (reference sequence). The CDR3 has 13 amino acids. V lost 7 bases and J lost 7; bases outside the gene matches: 11. The CDR3 here is CSVSDRAESGYTF. The CDR3 nucleotides read TGCAGTGTGTCGGACAGGGCCGAATCTGGCTACACCTTC.

Notes on this clonotype: One base away lies a much larger clone, so this may be a sequencing read error. The V gene is TRBV11-1, the J gene TRBJ1-1; 9 nucleotides agree with TRBD1. Germline-derived CDR1 and CDR2 are SGHAT and FQDESV (reference sequence). V dropped 6 bases and J dropped 1; count of bases not matched to a gene: 3. The CDR3 has 14 residues. Here the CDR3 reads CASRWDRENTEAFF. The CDR3 DNA follows: TGTGCCAGCAGGTGGGACAGGGAGAACACTGAAGCTTTCTTT.

The table lists this clonotype with many counts. The chain couples TRBV18 to TRBJ1-1, with a possible D match to TRBD1 (6 bases). V lost 3 bases, J lost 1 base, and 9 bases lay in between. This CDR3 has 14 residues. Germline CDR1 KGHSH, CDR2 LQKENI. The CDR3 loop reads CASSPSRGNTEAFF. The CDR3 nucleotides are TGTGCCAGCTCACCCTCCAGGGGGAACACTGAAGCTTTCTTT.

This clonotype occurred many times. The chain has TRBV9 and TRBJ2-5; 8 bases fit TRBD1. The V segment lost 4 bases and the J segment 1 base; nucleotides outside the gene matches: 15. Germline V CDR1 and CDR2: SGDLS, YYNGEE. The CDR3 has 18 residues. CDR3 loop: CASSPEGTGEGLQETQYF. CDR3 bases: TGTGCCAGCAGCCCCGAGGGGACAGGCGAGGGGCTCCAAGAGACCCAGTACTTC. Full variable domain (remainder filled in from reference TRBV9 and TRBJ2-5): DSGVTQTPKHLITATGQRVTLRCSPRSGDLSVYWYQQSLDQGLQFLIQYYNGEERAKGNILERFSAQQFPDLHSELNLSSLELGDSALYFCASSPEGTGEGLQETQYFGPGTRLLVL.

As concerns this clonotype: A single base separates this from a much larger clone, so it may be a read error. The rearrangement joins TRBV11-2 to TRBJ1-4; D possibly corresponds to TRBD1 (6 bases). Germline V gene sequence: CDR1 SGHAT, CDR2 FQNNGV. This CDR3 has 14 residues. CDR3 nucleotides: TGTGCCAGCATCTTATCCCTGGGAGGGGGAAAACTGTTTTTT. Its translation: CASILSLGGGKLFF.

This clonotype was seen only a few times. The rearrangement uses TRBV10-3 and TRBJ2-1; 10 bases align to TRBD2. The J segment lost 6 bases and the V segment lost 9 bases, leaving 5 bases of the junction unmatched. This CDR3 region has 13 residues. Per germline, CDR1 ENHRY and CDR2 SYGVKD. The CDR3 coding sequence is TGTGCCATTGGGACTAGCGTGGGCAATGAGCAGTTCTTC. This gives the protein CAIGTSVGNEQFF.

The rearrangement joins TRBV6-2 or TRBV6-3 to TRBJ2-1; maybe TRBD2 (6 bases). The CDR3 is 11 amino acids. The V and J ends lost 8 bases and 10 bases respectively, with 12 bases between them. The germline V gene encodes CDR1 MNHEY and CDR2 SVGEGT. In DNA, the CDR3 is TGTGCCAGCGGACCCCGGGAGGAGCAGTTCTTC. Protein product: CASGPREEQFF.

This sequence joins TRBV15 and TRBJ1-5; no clear D. This CDR3 is built from 15 residues. V was trimmed by 0 bases and J by 1 base, leaving 7 bases between them. Germline values: CDR1 LNHNV, CDR2 YYDKDF (reference sequence). CDR3 amino acids: CATSRDLYSNQPQHF. The CDR3 nucleotides read TGTGCCACCAGCAGAGATTTGTACAGCAATCAGCCCCAGCATTTT.

The V gene is TRBV6-5, the J gene TRBJ2-6; D tentatively fits TRBD1 or TRBD2 (5 bases each). Trimming pared 4 bases from V and 0 bases from J, leaving 13 bases between. Germline V CDR1 and CDR2: MNHEY, SVGAGI. CDR3 length equals 17 residues. In DNA form, the CDR3 reads TGTGCCAGCAGTTCGAAGGGACGGGGCTCTGGGGCCAACGTCCTGACTTTC. It yields the protein CASSSKGRGSGANVLTF.

This clonotype was picked up many times. V gene TRBV28 combines with J gene TRBJ2-1; TRBD2 might be the D (5 bases). Trimming left V 4 bases short and J 8 bases short, with 15 bases between. Looked up from germline, CDR1 is MDHEN and CDR2 is SYDVKM. The CDR3 consists of 14 residues. The CDR3 DNA is TGTGCCAGCAGTTCCAATGCCCCGGAGGATGAGCAGTTCTTC. Translated: CASSSNAPEDEQFF.

CDR3 sequence: CASSAVLNSPLHF. The CDR3 DNA reads as TGTGCCAGCAGTGCAGTCTTGAATTCACCCCTCCACTTT. V gene TRBV25-1 combines with J gene TRBJ1-6; D not resolved. Germline CDR1 reads MGHDK; CDR2 reads SYGVNS. The CDR3 length is 13 residues. Between the trimmed V and J ends, which lost 4 bases and 7 bases, there was a span of 8 bases.

The genes are TRBV20-1 and TRBJ1-2; 9 bases are a match to TRBD1. Germline-derived CDR1 and CDR2 are DFQATT and SNEGSKA (reference sequence). This CDR3 comprises 14 residues. Trimming at V came to 1 base and at J to 8 bases, leaving 8 bases not matched to a gene. This CDR3 reads CSARAGQGGKGYTF. Written as DNA, the CDR3 is TGCAGTGCTAGAGCGGGACAGGGCGGTAAGGGCTACACCTTC.

Many counts were recorded for this clonotype. This rearrangement joins TRBV5-1 to TRBJ2-1, with 13 bases aligning to TRBD2. The CDR3 sequence is 15 residues long. Trimming at V came to 2 bases and at J to 9 bases, leaving 5 bases not matched to a gene. Germline CDR1 is SGHRS and CDR2 is YFSETQ. The DNA of the CDR3 is TGCGCCAGCAGCTTTCGGACTAGCGGGAGCGGTGAGCAGTTCTTC. It specifies CASSFRTSGSGEQFF.

The sample holds many counts of this clonotype. The CDR3 is CASSLALGWTSPYEQYF. The CDR3 DNA follows: TGCGCCAGCAGCTTGGCCTTGGGATGGACAAGCCCCTACGAGCAGTACTTC. V gene TRBV5-1 combines with J gene TRBJ2-7; TRBD1 is a possible D gene (5 bases). The ends were cut back, 0 bases at V and 2 bases at J, with 18 bases in the middle. The germline CDR1 and CDR2 sequences are SGHRS and YFSETQ. The CDR3 is 17 amino acids.

This clonotype has ten or more counts. The V and J genes are TRBV11-2 and TRBJ2-2; the D gene is possibly TRBD2 (6 bases). V was clipped by 3 bases and J by 0 bases, with 8 bases between them. The CDR3 covers 15 residues. From germline, CDR1 is SGHAT and CDR2 FQNNGV. CDR3 amino acids: CASSFGTANTGELFF. The CDR3 bases are TGTGCCAGCAGCTTCGGGACTGCGAACACCGGGGAGCTGTTTTTT.

This clonotype was seen at least ten times. The chain has TRBV18 and TRBJ2-7; the match to TRBD1 covers 7 bases. The length of the CDR3 is 14 residues. Per the germline V gene, CDR1 is KGHSH and CDR2 is LQKENI. Germline trimming cut 2 bases from V and 4 bases from J; bases unmatched to any gene: 5. CDR3 protein: CASSPGGQRYEQYF. The CDR3 bases are TGTGCCAGCTCACCAGGGGGACAGAGGTACGAGCAGTACTTC.

The table lists this clonotype with a count of one. Possible read error: a much larger clone is one base away. The conserved closing phenylalanine or tryptophan is absent in this CDR3, likely reflecting a read error. The rearrangement uses TRBV7-2 and TRBJ2-2, with 10 bases identical to TRBD2. The germline V gene encodes CDR1 SGHTA and CDR2 FQGNSA. The CDR3 has 17 amino acids. Trimming took 1 base from V and 1 from J; bases not matched to a gene: 3. CDR3 bases: TGTGCCAGCAGCTTAGGCCTAGCGGGAGTGAACACCGGGGAGCTGTTTATT. Its translation: CASSLGLAGVNTGELFI.

The sample holds many counts of this clonotype. The CDR3 is CASSPGTSGRQETQYF. The CDR3 nucleotides read TGTGCCAGCAGCCCGGGGACTAGCGGGAGGCAAGAGACCCAGTACTTC. The rearrangement links TRBV11-3 to TRBJ2-5; TRBD2 matches 15 bases. J lost 2 bases, V lost 5 bases, and 3 bases had no gene match. In germline, CDR1 is SGHNT, CDR2 YENEEA. The CDR3 has 16 amino acids.

This clonotype was observed many times. The rearrangement joins TRBV28 to TRBJ2-5; D is perhaps TRBD2 (6 bases). There are 15 residues in the CDR3. CDR1 MDHEN and CDR2 SYDVKM come from the germline V gene. The germline V and J ends were trimmed by 6 bases and 2 bases, with 16 bases remaining between them. The CDR3 region is CASSQTTSFQETQYF. The CDR3 bases are TGTGCCAGCAGCCAGACAACTAGCTTTCAAGAGACCCAGTACTTC.

The table lists this clonotype with a few counts. This chain links TRBV19 with TRBJ1-3; 8 nucleotides agree with TRBD1. The CDR3 runs 19 residues. Trimming at V came to 4 bases and at J to 0 bases, leaving 14 bases not matched to a gene. Germline CDR1 LNHDA, CDR2 SQIVND (reference sequence). CDR3 protein: CASSSDRGTIKSSGNTIYF. In nucleotides, the CDR3 is TGTGCCAGTAGTAGCGACAGGGGCACCATCAAGAGCTCTGGAAACACCATATATTTT.

J is TRBJ1-5 and V is TRBV6-9, with 9 nucleotides matching TRBD1. Germline V lookup: CDR1 MNHGY, CDR2 SVAAGI. The V segment lost 4 bases and the J segment 11 bases; nucleotides outside the gene matches: 6. The CDR3 covers 13 residues. The CDR3 bases are TGTGCCAGCAGTTCCGGGACAGGGTCCTCCCAGCATTTT. Amino acid sequence: CASSSGTGSSQHF.

This clonotype came up once. V gene TRBV9 combines with J gene TRBJ2-5; perhaps D is TRBD1 or TRBD2 (5 bases each). V lost 4 bases to trimming and J lost 4 bases, with 17 bases between them. The CDR3 has 15 amino acids. Germline V lookup: CDR1 SGDLS, CDR2 YYNGEE. The CDR3 protein is CASSPSRERGETQYF. The CDR3 DNA follows: TGTGCCAGCAGCCCCTCCCGGGAAAGGGGAGAGACCCAGTACTTC.